This entry lists 20 T cell receptor beta chains sequenced from one sample in a study of cytomegalovirus exposure and HLA in healthy donors. This PCR relied on a set of 60 Vbeta primers and 13 Jbeta primers. Profiling relied on immunoSEQ multiplex PCR, and the TCRdb table lists in-frame clones only, not all of them. Counted here are 110,000 or so clones, about four fifths occurring once; the ten biggest clones make up about 2.2%. Sequenced sample: PBMCs. All receptors derive from a man aged 25 to 45 in good health and CMV-seronegative.

V and J are TRBV28 and TRBJ1-1; TRBD1 matches 8 bases. This CDR3 contains 12 residues. CDR1 is MDHEN and CDR2 is SYDVKM in the germline V gene. The J segment lost 4 bases and the V segment lost 5 bases, leaving 0 bases of the junction unmatched. CDR3 DNA sequence: TGTGCCAGCAGTACAGGGGGCACTGAAGCTTTCTTT. Translated, it gives CASSTGGTEAFF. Full variable domain (missing parts from reference TRBV28 and TRBJ1-1): DVKVTQSSRYLVKRTGEKVFLECVQDMDHENMFWYRQDPGLGLRLIYFSYDVKMKEKGDIPEGYSVSREKKERFSLILESASTNQTSMYLCASSTGGTEAFFGQGTRLTVV.

This chain links TRBV4-3 with TRBJ1-3; D is undetermined. The CDR3 is 14 amino acids. V lost 4 bases and J 1 base, leaving 8 bases between the germline ends. CDR1 is LGHNA and CDR2 is YSLEER in the germline V gene. The CDR3 nucleotides are TGCGCCAGCAGCCTCCGGAGGTCTGGAAACACCATATATTTT. Its translation: CASSLRRSGNTIYF.

CDR3 nucleotides: TGTGCCAGCAGTTACGCCGACAGGTCTTACGCCGGGGAGCTGTTTTTT. This codes for CASSYADRSYAGELFF. The rearrangement uses TRBV6-5 and TRBJ2-2; a weak D match, TRBD1 (6 bases). Germline lookup yields CDR1 MNHEY and CDR2 SVGAGI. The CDR3 runs 16 residues. The V end lost 2 bases, the J end lost 6 bases, and 16 bases lay between the germline ends.

This chain uses TRBV5-8 with TRBJ2-5; TRBD1 might be the D (6 bases). Germline loops: CDR1 SGHTS, CDR2 YDEGEE. The CDR3 has 14 amino acids. The V end was cut by 0 bases, the J end by 1 base, with 7 bases between. The CDR3 nucleotides are TGTGCCAGCAGCTTGGAGGACAGCCAAGAGACCCAGTACTTC. This translates into CASSLEDSQETQYF.

A single count supports this clone. The gene calls are TRBV10-3 and TRBJ1-2; D perhaps matches TRBD1 (6 bases). Per germline, CDR1 ENHRY and CDR2 SYGVKD. V was cut by 1 base and J by 8 bases, with 14 bases left in between. The CDR3 totals 14 residues. CDR3 sequence: CAISEYEQGDGYTF. The CDR3 coding sequence is TGTGCCATCAGTGAGTACGAACAGGGAGACGGCTACACCTTC.

This clone has only a few counts. CDR3 sequence (DNA): TGTGCCAGTAGTGCCACCGGGACAGGGGGGAGCACTGAAGCTTTCTTT. This encodes CASSATGTGGSTEAFF. The chain recombines TRBV19 with TRBJ1-1; 11 bases agree with TRBD1. Trimming cost V 5 bases and J 4 bases; bases outside gene matches: 9. The CDR3 sequence is 16 residues long. Germline V gene sequence: CDR1 LNHDA, CDR2 SQIVND (reference sequence). Filled out from reference TRBV19 and TRBJ1-1, the complete variable domain reads DGGITQSPKYLFRKEGQNVTLSCEQNLNHDAMYWYRQDPGQGLRLIYYSQIVNDFQKGDIAEGYSVSREKKESFPLTVTSAQKNPTAFYLCASSATGTGGSTEAFFGQGTRLTVV.

This chain joins TRBV5-4 and TRBJ2-2, with TRBD1 identical over 9 bases. J lost 2 bases, V lost 4 bases, and 6 bases had no gene match. The CDR3 extends over 16 amino acids. Germline V lookup: CDR1 SGHNT, CDR2 YYREEE (reference sequence). CDR3 region: CASSGGTGINTGELFF. The CDR3 region has the DNA TGTGCCAGCAGCGGAGGGACAGGGATAAACACCGGGGAGCTGTTTTTT.

The chain employs TRBV27 and TRBJ2-5, with 11 bases that match TRBD1. Germline trimming cut 5 bases from V and 7 bases from J; bases unmatched to any gene: 3. The germline CDR1 and CDR2 sequences are MNHEY and SMNVEV (reference sequence). This CDR3 spans 13 amino acids. The CDR3 loop reads CASSTGQGGTQYF. CDR3 in DNA: TGTGCCAGCAGTACGGGACAGGGGGGGACCCAGTACTTC.

The table lists this clone with a few counts. The rearrangement links TRBV30 to TRBJ1-5, with D possibly matching TRBD1 (5 bases). The germline V and J ends were trimmed by 0 bases and 6 bases, with 12 bases remaining between them. CDR1 GTSNPN and CDR2 SVGIG come from the germline V gene (reference sequence). This CDR3 is 14 amino acids long. Here the CDR3 reads CAWSVQQVRQPQHF. The CDR3 DNA follows: TGTGCCTGGAGTGTACAACAGGTCCGTCAGCCCCAGCATTTT.

The chain has TRBV27 and TRBJ2-2; 9 bases agree with TRBD1. J lost 4 bases, V lost 6 bases, and 9 bases had no gene match. CDR1 is MNHEY, CDR2 SMNVEV, per germline (reference sequence). CDR3 size: 16 residues. CDR3 DNA sequence: TGTGCCAGCAGCCCGGACAGGGGATCGAGCACCGGGGAGCTGTTTTTT. As protein: CASSPDRGSSTGELFF.

The V gene is TRBV27, the J gene TRBJ2-1; the D gene is possibly TRBD1 (6 bases). The germline V gene has CDR1 MNHEY and CDR2 SMNVEV (reference sequence). This CDR3 spans 15 amino acids. V shed 6 bases and J shed 0 bases, with 12 bases lying between them. The CDR3 is CASSLGQHSYNEQFF. The DNA for the CDR3 is TGTGCCAGCAGCCTAGGACAGCACTCCTACAATGAGCAGTTCTTC.

The gene calls are TRBV7-2 and TRBJ2-7; the match to TRBD1 covers 8 bases. Losses at the gene ends were 0 bases for V and 0 bases for J; bases not matched to a gene: 1. CDR1 is SGHTA and CDR2 is FQGNSA in the germline V gene. The CDR3 is made up of 15 amino acids. This chain's CDR3 is CASSLAGQASYEQYF. The CDR3, as DNA: TGTGCCAGCAGCTTAGCGGGACAGGCCTCCTACGAGCAGTACTTC.

This rearrangement joins TRBV5-4 to TRBJ1-2; D unresolved. CDR3 length: 13 amino acids. The germline CDR1 and CDR2 sequences are SGHNT and YYREEE (reference sequence). V was shortened by 4 bases and J by 7 bases, with 14 bases between the two germline ends. In DNA form, the CDR3 reads TGTGCCAGCAGCAGCACCCGGACTCCTGGCTACACCTTC. Encoded protein: CASSSTRTPGYTF.

The genes are TRBV13 and TRBJ1-4; D gene ambiguous. Germline lookup yields CDR1 PRHDT and CDR2 FYEKMQ (reference sequence). Trimming removed 7 bases at V and 5 bases at J, with 14 bases between. The CDR3 runs to 14 residues. The CDR3 loop reads CASKVRVLNEKLFF. The CDR3 DNA reads as TGTGCCAGCAAGGTCCGGGTCCTCAATGAAAAACTGTTTTTT.

The rearrangement links TRBV5-1 to TRBJ2-5; D might be TRBD2 (5 bases). Germline CDR1 SGHRS, CDR2 YFSETQ. Trimming removed 0 bases from V and 5 bases from J, with 11 bases in between. The CDR3 length is 14 residues. CDR3 coding DNA: TGCGCCAGCAGCTTGGGTGTGGGAGCGGAGACCCAGTACTTC. Amino acid sequence: CASSLGVGAETQYF.

This chain joins TRBV5-8 and TRBJ2-7; TRBD1 matches 7 bases. The CDR3 length is 11 residues. V gave up 6 bases and J gave up 6 bases; unmatched junction bases: 3. The germline V gene has CDR1 SGHTS and CDR2 YDEGEE. The chain's CDR3 is CASKGGGEQYF. CDR3 nucleotide sequence: TGTGCCAGCAAAGGGGGCGGCGAGCAGTACTTC. The full variable domain, in which reference TRBV5-8 and TRBJ2-7 provide the parts outside the CDR3, is EAGVTQSPTHLIKTRGQQATLRCSPISGHTSVYWYQQALGLGLQFLLWYDEGEERNRGNFPPRFSGRQFPNYSSELNVNALELEDSALYLCASKGGGEQYFGPGTRLTVT.

This chain uses TRBV6-5 with TRBJ1-3, with D maybe TRBD1 (6 bases). Germline assignment: CDR1 MNHEY and CDR2 SVGAGI. V lost 5 bases and J lost 2, with 13 bases in between. The length of the CDR3 is 15 residues. CDR3 DNA sequence: TGTGCCAGCAGTCCTACGGACAGTGCTGGAAACACCATATATTTT. It encodes CASSPTDSAGNTIYF.

This chain connects TRBV5-1 to TRBJ2-5; 7 nucleotides line up with TRBD1. The CDR3 has 16 residues. The trim removed 4 bases at V and 4 bases at J, leaving 13 bases unmatched. CDR1 is SGHRS, CDR2 YFSETQ, per germline. In DNA, the CDR3 is TGCGCCAGCAGCCATAGGACAGGACCAGGGGGAGAGACCCAGTACTTC. Translating gives CASSHRTGPGGETQYF.

The rearrangement uses TRBV5-6 and TRBJ1-1, with D perhaps TRBD1 (6 bases). From germline, CDR1 is SGHDT and CDR2 YYEEEE. CDR3 length: 13 residues. V lost 3 bases, J lost 7 bases, and 13 bases lay in between. The CDR3 DNA follows: TGTGCCAGCAGCTACCAGGACAGCCTTGAAGCTTTCTTT. Translation gives CASSYQDSLEAFF.

CDR3 nucleotides: TGTGCCAGCAAATTCTACACGGGCCAAGAGACCCAGTACTTC. It translates to CASKFYTGQETQYF. The chain links TRBV27 to TRBJ2-5; D is unresolved. This CDR3 region has 14 residues. Trimming shortened V by 7 bases and J by 1 base, and 13 bases separated the two germline ends. Germline assignment: CDR1 MNHEY and CDR2 SMNVEV (reference sequence).